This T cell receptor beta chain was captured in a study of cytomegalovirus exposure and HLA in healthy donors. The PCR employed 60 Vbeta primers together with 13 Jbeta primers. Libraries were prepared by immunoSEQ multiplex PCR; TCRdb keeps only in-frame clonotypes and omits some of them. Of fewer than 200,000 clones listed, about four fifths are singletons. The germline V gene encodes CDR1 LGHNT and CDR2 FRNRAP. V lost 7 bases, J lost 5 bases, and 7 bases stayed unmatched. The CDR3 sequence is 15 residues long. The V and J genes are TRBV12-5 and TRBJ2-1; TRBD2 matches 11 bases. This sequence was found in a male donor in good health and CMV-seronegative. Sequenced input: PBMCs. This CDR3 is CASAAGTSGDNEQFF. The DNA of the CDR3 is TGTGCTAGTGCCGCCGGGACTAGCGGCGACAATGAGCAGTTCTTC.